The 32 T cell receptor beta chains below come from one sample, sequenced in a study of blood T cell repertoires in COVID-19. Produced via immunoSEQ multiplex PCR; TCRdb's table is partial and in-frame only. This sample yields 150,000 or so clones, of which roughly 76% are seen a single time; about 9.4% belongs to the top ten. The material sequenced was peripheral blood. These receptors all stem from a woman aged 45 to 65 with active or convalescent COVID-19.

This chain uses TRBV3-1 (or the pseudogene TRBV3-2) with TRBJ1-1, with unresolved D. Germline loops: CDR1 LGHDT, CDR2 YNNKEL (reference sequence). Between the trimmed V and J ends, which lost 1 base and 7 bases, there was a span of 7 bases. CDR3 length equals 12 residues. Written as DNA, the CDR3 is TGTGCCAGCAGCCAAGGGAGGAGTGAAGCTTTCTTT. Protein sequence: CASSQGRSEAFF.

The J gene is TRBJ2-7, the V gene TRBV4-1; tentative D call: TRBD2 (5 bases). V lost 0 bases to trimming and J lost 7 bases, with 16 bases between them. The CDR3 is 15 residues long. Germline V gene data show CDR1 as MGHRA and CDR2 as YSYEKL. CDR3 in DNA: TGCGCCAGCAGCCAAGAAGCGAGGGTTTTCTGGGAGCAGTACTTC. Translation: CASSQEARVFWEQYF.

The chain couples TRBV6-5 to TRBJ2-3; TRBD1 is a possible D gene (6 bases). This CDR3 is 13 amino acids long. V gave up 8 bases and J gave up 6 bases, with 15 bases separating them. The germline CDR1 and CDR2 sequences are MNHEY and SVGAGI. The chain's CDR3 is CASVWGQRDTQYF. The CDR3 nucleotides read TGTGCCAGCGTCTGGGGGCAGAGGGATACGCAGTATTTT.

The CDR3 coding sequence is TGTGCCAGCAGCTTAACGGGGGCAGGGATGAACGAGCAGTACTTC. This codes for CASSLTGAGMNEQYF. The chain recombines TRBV7-3 with TRBJ2-7, with D perhaps matching TRBD1 (6 bases). The CDR3 spans 15 residues. CDR1 and CDR2 (germline): SGHTA, FQGTGA. V was cut by 0 bases and J by 5 bases, with 14 bases left in between.

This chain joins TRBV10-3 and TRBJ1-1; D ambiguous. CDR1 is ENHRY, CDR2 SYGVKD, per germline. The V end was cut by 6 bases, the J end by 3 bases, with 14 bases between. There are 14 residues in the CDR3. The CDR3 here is CAIRTNLGDTEAFF. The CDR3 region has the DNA TGTGCCATCAGAACCAACTTGGGAGACACTGAAGCTTTCTTT.

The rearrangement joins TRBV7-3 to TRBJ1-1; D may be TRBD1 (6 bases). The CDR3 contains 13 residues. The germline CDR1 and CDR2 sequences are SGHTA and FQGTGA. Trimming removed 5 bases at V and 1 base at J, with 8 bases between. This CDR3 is CASSEQGNTEAFF. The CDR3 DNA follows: TGTGCCAGCAGCGAACAGGGGAACACTGAAGCTTTCTTT.

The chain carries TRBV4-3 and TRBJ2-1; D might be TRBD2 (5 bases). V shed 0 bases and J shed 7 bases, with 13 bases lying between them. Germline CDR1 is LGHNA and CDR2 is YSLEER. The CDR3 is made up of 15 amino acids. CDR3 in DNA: TGCGCCAGCAGCCAAGATCGGGCTAGAGGGAATGAGCAGTTCTTC. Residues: CASSQDRARGNEQFF.

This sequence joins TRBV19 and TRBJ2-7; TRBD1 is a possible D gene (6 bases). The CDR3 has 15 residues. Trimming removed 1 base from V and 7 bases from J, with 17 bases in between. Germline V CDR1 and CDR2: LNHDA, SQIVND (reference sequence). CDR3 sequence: CASSIVATGGGEQYF. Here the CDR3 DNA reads TGTGCCAGTAGTATAGTCGCGACAGGTGGTGGGGAGCAGTACTTC.

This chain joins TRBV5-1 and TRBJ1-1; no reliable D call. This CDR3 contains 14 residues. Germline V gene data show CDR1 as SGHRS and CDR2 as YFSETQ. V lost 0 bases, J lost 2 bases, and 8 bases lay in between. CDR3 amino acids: CASSLGDDNTEAFF. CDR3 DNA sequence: TGCGCCAGCAGCTTGGGAGATGATAACACTGAAGCTTTCTTT.

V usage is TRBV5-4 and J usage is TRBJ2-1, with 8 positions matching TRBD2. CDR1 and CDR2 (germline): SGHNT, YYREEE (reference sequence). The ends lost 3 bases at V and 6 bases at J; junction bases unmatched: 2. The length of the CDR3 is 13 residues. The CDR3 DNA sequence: TGTGCCAGCAGCTCCGGGACTAGCAATGAGCAGTTCTTC. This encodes CASSSGTSNEQFF.

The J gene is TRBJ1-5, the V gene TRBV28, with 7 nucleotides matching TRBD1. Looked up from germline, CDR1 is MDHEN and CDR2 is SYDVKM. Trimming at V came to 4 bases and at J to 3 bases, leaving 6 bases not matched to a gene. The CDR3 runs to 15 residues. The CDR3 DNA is TGTGCCAGCAGTTATACAGGGGCTCTCAATCAGCCCCAGCATTTT. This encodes CASSYTGALNQPQHF.

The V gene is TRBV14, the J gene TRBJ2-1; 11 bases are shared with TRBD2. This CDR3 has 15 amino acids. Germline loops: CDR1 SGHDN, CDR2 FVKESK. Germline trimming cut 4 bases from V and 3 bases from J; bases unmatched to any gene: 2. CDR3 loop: CASSLLAGDYNEQFF. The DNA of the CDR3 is TGTGCCAGCAGCCTACTAGCGGGGGACTACAATGAGCAGTTCTTC.

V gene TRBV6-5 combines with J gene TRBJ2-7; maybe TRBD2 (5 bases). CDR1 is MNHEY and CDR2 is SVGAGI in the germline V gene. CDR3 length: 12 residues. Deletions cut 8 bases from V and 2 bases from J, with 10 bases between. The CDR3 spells CASGSGTYEQYF. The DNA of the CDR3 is TGTGCCAGCGGGAGCGGTACCTACGAGCAGTACTTC.

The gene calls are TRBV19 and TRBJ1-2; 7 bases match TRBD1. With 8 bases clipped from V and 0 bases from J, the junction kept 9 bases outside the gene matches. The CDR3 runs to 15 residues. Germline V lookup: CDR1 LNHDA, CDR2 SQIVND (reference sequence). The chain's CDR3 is CASHRGTVANYGYTF. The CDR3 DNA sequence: TGTGCCAGTCATCGGGGGACAGTAGCTAACTATGGCTACACCTTC. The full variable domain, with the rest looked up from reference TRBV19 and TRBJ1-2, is DGGITQSPKYLFRKEGQNVTLSCEQNLNHDAMYWYRQDPGQGLRLIYYSQIVNDFQKGDIAEGYSVSREKKESFPLTVTSAQKNPTAFYLCASHRGTVANYGYTFGSGTRLTVV.

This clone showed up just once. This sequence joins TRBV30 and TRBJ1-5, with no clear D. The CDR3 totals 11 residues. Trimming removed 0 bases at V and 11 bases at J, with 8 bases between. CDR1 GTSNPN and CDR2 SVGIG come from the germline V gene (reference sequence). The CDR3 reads CAWSVGSAQHF. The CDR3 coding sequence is TGTGCCTGGAGTGTCGGGAGTGCCCAGCATTTT.

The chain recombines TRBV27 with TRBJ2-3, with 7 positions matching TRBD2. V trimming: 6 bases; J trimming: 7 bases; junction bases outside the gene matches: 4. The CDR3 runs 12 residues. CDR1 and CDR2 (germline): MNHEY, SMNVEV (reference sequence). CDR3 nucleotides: TGTGCCAGCAGAACACTAGCGAATACGCAGTATTTT. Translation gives CASRTLANTQYF.

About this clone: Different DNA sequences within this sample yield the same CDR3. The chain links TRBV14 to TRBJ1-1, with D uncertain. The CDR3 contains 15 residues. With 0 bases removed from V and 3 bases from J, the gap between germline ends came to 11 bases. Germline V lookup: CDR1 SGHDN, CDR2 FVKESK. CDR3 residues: CASSQDPGKDTEAFF. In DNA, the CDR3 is TGTGCCAGCAGCCAAGACCCCGGGAAAGACACTGAAGCTTTCTTT.

The CDR3 region is CAWSVRRTSGTQETQYF. CDR3 nucleotides: TGTGCCTGGAGTGTACGGCGGACTAGCGGGACACAAGAGACCCAGTACTTC. The chain links TRBV30 to TRBJ2-5, with TRBD2 identical over 12 bases. The J segment lost 2 bases and the V segment lost 0 bases, leaving 7 bases of the junction unmatched. The CDR3 runs to 17 residues. Germline loops: CDR1 GTSNPN, CDR2 SVGIG (reference sequence). Full variable domain (rest looked up from reference TRBV30 and TRBJ2-5): SQTIHQWPATLVQPVGSPLSLECTVEGTSNPNLYWYRQAAGRGLQLLFYSVGIGQISSEVPQNLSASRPQDRQFILSSKKLLLSDSGFYLCAWSVRRTSGTQETQYFGPGTRLLVL.

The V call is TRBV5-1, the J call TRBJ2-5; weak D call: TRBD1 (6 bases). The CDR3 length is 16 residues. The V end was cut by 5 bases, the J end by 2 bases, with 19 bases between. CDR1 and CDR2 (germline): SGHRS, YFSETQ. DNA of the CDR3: TGCGCCAGCAGGGGGGCAGGCGATCTAGGGCAAGAGACCCAGTACTTC. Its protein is CASRGAGDLGQETQYF.

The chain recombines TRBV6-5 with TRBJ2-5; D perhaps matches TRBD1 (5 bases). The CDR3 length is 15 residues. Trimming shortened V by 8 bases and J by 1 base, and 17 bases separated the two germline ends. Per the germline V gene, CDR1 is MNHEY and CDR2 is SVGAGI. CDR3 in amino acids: CASRRVRAAQETQYF. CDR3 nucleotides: TGTGCCAGCCGCAGGGTTAGGGCGGCCCAAGAGACCCAGTACTTC.

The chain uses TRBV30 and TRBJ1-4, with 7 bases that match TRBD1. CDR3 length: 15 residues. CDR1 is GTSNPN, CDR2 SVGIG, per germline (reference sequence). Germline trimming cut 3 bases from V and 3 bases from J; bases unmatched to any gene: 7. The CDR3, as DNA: TGTGCCTGGAGCTTCACAGGGGCCCCTAATGAAAAACTGTTTTTT. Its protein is CAWSFTGAPNEKLFF.

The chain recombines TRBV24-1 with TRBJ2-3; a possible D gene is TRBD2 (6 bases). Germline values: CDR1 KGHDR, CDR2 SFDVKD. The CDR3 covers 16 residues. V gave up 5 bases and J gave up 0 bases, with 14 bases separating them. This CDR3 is CATSATGSYSTDTQYF. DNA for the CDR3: TGTGCCACCAGTGCCACCGGGAGTTACAGCACAGATACGCAGTATTTT.

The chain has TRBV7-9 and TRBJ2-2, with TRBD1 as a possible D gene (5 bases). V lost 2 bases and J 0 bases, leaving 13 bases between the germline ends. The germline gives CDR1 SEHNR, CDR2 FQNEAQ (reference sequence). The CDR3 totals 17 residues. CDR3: CASSLLLSRANTGELFF. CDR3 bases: TGTGCCAGCAGCTTACTATTGTCCAGGGCGAACACCGGGGAGCTGTTTTTT.

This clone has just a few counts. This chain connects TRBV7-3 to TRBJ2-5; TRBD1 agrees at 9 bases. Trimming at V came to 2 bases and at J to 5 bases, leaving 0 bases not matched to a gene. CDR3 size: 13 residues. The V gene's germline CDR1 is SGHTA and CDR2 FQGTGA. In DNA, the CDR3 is TGTGCCAGCAGCTTAGGACAGGGGGAGACCCAGTACTTC. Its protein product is CASSLGQGETQYF.

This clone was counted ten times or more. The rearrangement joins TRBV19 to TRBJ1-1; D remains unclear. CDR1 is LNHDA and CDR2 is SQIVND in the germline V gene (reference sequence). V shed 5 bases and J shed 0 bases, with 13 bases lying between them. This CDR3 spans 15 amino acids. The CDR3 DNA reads TGTGCCAGTAGTCCGGAGACGGTCCTGAACACTGAAGCTTTCTTT. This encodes CASSPETVLNTEAFF.

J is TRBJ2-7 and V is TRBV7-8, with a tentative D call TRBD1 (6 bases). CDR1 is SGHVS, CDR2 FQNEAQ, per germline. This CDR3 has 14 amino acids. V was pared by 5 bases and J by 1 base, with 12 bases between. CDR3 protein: CASSRATGSYEQYF. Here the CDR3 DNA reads TGTGCCAGCAGCCGAGCGACAGGTTCCTACGAGCAGTACTTC. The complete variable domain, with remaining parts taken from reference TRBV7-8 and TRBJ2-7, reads GAGVSQSPRYKVAKRGQDVALRCDPISGHVSLFWYQQALGQGPEFLTYFQNEAQLDKSGLPSDRFFAERPEGSVSTLKIQRTQQEDSAVYLCASSRATGSYEQYFGPGTRLTVT.

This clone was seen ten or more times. CDR3 region: CASSPLGQVLGETQYF. The CDR3 nucleotides are TGTGCCAGCAGCCCCTTGGGACAGGTTCTTGGAGAGACCCAGTACTTC. This chain links TRBV3-1 (or the pseudogene TRBV3-2) with TRBJ2-5; 8 bases match TRBD1. The J segment lost 4 bases and the V segment lost 4 bases, leaving 11 bases of the junction unmatched. Germline V lookup: CDR1 LGHDT, CDR2 YNNKEL (reference sequence). This CDR3 has 16 residues.

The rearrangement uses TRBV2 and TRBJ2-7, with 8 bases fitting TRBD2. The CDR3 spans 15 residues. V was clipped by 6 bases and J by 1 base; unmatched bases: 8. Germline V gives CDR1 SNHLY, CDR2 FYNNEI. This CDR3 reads CASRESGGVSYEQYF. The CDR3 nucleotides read TGTGCCAGCAGGGAGAGCGGGGGAGTTTCCTACGAGCAGTACTTC. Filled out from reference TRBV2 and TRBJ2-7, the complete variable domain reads EPEVTQTPSHQVTQMGQEVILRCVPISNHLYFYWYRQILGQKVEFLVSFYNNEISEKSEIFDDQFSVERPDGSNFTLKIRSTKLEDSAMYFCASRESGGVSYEQYFGPGTRLTVT.

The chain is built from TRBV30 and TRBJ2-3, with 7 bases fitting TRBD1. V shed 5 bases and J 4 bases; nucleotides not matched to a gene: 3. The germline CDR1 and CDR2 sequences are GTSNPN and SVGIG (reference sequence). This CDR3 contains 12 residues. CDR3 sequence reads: CAWGQGADTQYF. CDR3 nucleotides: TGTGCCTGGGGGCAGGGGGCAGATACGCAGTATTTT. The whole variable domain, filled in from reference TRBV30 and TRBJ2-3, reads SQTIHQWPATLVQPVGSPLSLECTVEGTSNPNLYWYRQAAGRGLQLLFYSVGIGQISSEVPQNLSASRPQDRQFILSSKKLLLSDSGFYLCAWGQGADTQYFGPGTRLTVL.

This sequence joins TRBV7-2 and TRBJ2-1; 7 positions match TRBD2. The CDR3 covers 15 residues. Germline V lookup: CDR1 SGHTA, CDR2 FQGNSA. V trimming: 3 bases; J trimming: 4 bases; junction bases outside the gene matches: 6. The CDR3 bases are TGTGCCAGCAGCTTCTCTAGGGAGGGTTACAATGAGCAGTTCTTC. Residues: CASSFSREGYNEQFF.

The CDR3 is CASSLPGLAAGWYEQYF. The CDR3 bases are TGTGCCAGCAGCTTACCGGGACTAGCGGCGGGTTGGTACGAGCAGTACTTC. The chain couples TRBV7-2 to TRBJ2-7, with TRBD2 identical over 11 bases. The CDR3 is 17 amino acids. Germline V lookup: CDR1 SGHTA, CDR2 FQGNSA. With V trimmed by 2 bases and J by 4 bases, 10 bases remained unmatched.

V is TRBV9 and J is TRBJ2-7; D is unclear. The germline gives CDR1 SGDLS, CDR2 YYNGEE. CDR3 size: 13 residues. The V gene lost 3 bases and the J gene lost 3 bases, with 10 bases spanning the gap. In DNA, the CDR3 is TGTGCCAGCAGCGCGACGGCAGGCTACGAGCAGTACTTC. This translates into CASSATAGYEQYF.